A single sample gave rise to the 22 T cell receptor beta chains below, sequenced in a study of blood T cell repertoires in COVID-19. Only in-frame clones appear in the TCRdb table, and some are missing; sequencing was by immunoSEQ multiplex PCR. Among 400,000 to 550,000 clones listed, around 89% were seen once. The sequenced material came from peripheral blood. Receptors were obtained from a woman in her twenties or thirties with acute or convalescent COVID-19.

The chain combines TRBV28 with TRBJ1-5; 9 bases are shared with TRBD1. The V and J ends lost 6 bases and 5 bases, in that order; junction bases with no gene match: 8. CDR1 MDHEN and CDR2 SYDVKM come from the germline V gene. This CDR3 is 15 amino acids long. The CDR3 sequence is CASSARDRVYQPQHF. The CDR3 nucleotides read TGTGCCAGCAGCGCCCGGGACAGGGTCTATCAGCCCCAGCATTTT.

The V and J genes are TRBV5-5 and TRBJ1-2, with a tentative D call TRBD1 (5 bases). CDR1 is SGHKS and CDR2 is YYEKEE in the germline V gene (reference sequence). Trimming stripped 2 bases from V and 4 bases from J, with 12 bases between. The CDR3 is made up of 14 amino acids. CDR3 in DNA: TGTGCCAGCAGCTTCGGCAGGGATGGCTATGGCTACACCTTC. Its protein product is CASSFGRDGYGYTF.

This clone has only one observation. The rearrangement joins TRBV27 to TRBJ1-1, with D possibly being TRBD1 (5 bases). The CDR3 sequence is 14 residues long. The ends were cut back, 8 bases at V and 4 bases at J, with 17 bases in the middle. Germline loops: CDR1 MNHEY, CDR2 SMNVEV (reference sequence). This chain's CDR3 is CASSTAGPGTEAFF. CDR3 nucleotides: TGTGCCAGCTCGACCGCAGGGCCGGGCACTGAAGCTTTCTTT.

This rearrangement joins TRBV6-5 to TRBJ1-2; no clear D. In germline, CDR1 is MNHEY, CDR2 SVGAGI. The CDR3 consists of 11 residues. Deletions cut 4 bases from V and 9 bases from J, with 9 bases between. The DNA of the CDR3 is TGTGCCAGCAGTTCGGGTTTGAGCTACACCTTC. Protein sequence: CASSSGLSYTF.

The CDR3 loop is CATSDTDRGAADTQYF. CDR3 coding DNA: TGTGCCACCAGTGACACCGACAGGGGCGCGGCAGATACGCAGTATTTT. The chain employs TRBV24-1 and TRBJ2-3; 8 positions agree with TRBD1. The CDR3 spans 16 residues. CDR1 and CDR2 from the germline V gene are KGHDR and SFDVKD. V was clipped by 4 bases and J by 4 bases; unmatched bases: 9.

V gene TRBV28 combines with J gene TRBJ1-2; no firm D call. CDR3 length: 11 residues. Per germline, CDR1 MDHEN and CDR2 SYDVKM. Trimming took 3 bases from V and 7 from J, leaving 6 bases between them. CDR3 in amino acids: CASSFSFGYTF. The CDR3 nucleotides read TGTGCCAGCAGTTTCTCTTTTGGCTACACCTTC.

A single count supports this clone. The rearrangement uses TRBV18 and TRBJ1-1, with 7 nucleotides matching TRBD1. CDR3 size: 13 residues. The ends lost 6 bases at V and 3 bases at J; junction bases unmatched: 4. CDR1 is KGHSH, CDR2 LQKENI, per germline. The CDR3: CASSTGKDTEAFF. In DNA, the CDR3 is TGTGCCAGCTCGACAGGGAAGGACACTGAAGCTTTCTTT.

The rearrangement uses TRBV6-2 or TRBV6-3 and TRBJ1-1, with a tentative D call TRBD1 (5 bases). Trimming took 2 bases from V and 4 from J, leaving 14 bases between them. Germline V gene sequence: CDR1 MNHEY, CDR2 SVGEGT. This CDR3 has 15 residues. CDR3 residues: CASSYIGAPSTEAFF. DNA for the CDR3: TGTGCCAGCAGTTACATAGGGGCGCCGAGCACTGAAGCTTTCTTT.

The chain is built from TRBV7-8 and TRBJ1-2; 8 bases align to TRBD1. The CDR3 is made up of 15 amino acids. J lost 6 bases, V lost 1 base, and 7 bases had no gene match. The germline V gene encodes CDR1 SGHVS and CDR2 FQNEAQ. The CDR3 nucleotides are TGTGCCAGCAGCTTAGGTGGTACAGGGGGGAATGGCTACACCTTC. It yields the protein CASSLGGTGGNGYTF.

The chain links TRBV4-1 to TRBJ2-4; TRBD1 is a possible D gene (5 bases). The CDR3 is made up of 14 amino acids. Germline CDR1 and CDR2: MGHRA and YSYEKL. The V end was cut by 0 bases, the J end by 8 bases, with 11 bases between. The CDR3 DNA is TGCGCCAGCAGCCAAGATCAGGGAAATTACATTCAGTACTTC. Encoded protein: CASSQDQGNYIQYF.

This clone appeared a single time. The chain is built from TRBV5-6 and TRBJ2-5; 7 bases agree with TRBD2. The trim removed 0 bases at V and 10 bases at J, leaving 3 bases unmatched. The CDR3 length is 12 residues. From germline, CDR1 is SGHDT and CDR2 YYEEEE. The chain's CDR3 is CASSLVGGSQYF. The CDR3 nucleotides read TGTGCCAGCAGCTTGGTGGGGGGGAGCCAGTACTTC.

The gene calls are TRBV10-3 and TRBJ2-7; 9 bases agree with TRBD1. The CDR3 runs 14 residues. V lost 10 bases, J lost 3 bases, and 10 bases stayed unmatched. CDR1 is ENHRY, CDR2 SYGVKD, per germline. Here the CDR3 reads CATKRGTGIYEQYF. The DNA of the CDR3 is TGTGCCACAAAAAGGGGGACAGGGATCTACGAGCAGTACTTC.

The rearrangement uses TRBV6-5 and TRBJ2-6; D may be TRBD1 (5 bases). V lost 6 bases and J lost 2, with 11 bases in between. The CDR3 is 15 residues long. Germline V gene sequence: CDR1 MNHEY, CDR2 SVGAGI. The DNA of the CDR3 is TGTGCCAGCAGCGCCGACAGAGCTGGGGCCAACGTCCTGACTTTC. It is translated as CASSADRAGANVLTF.

The chain joins TRBV19 to TRBJ1-4, with D possibly TRBD1 on 6 matching bases. The CDR3 totals 16 residues. Germline V gene data show CDR1 as LNHDA and CDR2 as SQIVND (reference sequence). Trimming took off 10 bases at V and 0 bases at J, with 18 bases between the two ends. The CDR3: CATRQALAATNEKLFF. CDR3 bases: TGTGCCACCCGACAGGCCTTAGCCGCAACTAATGAAAAACTGTTTTTT.

This chain uses TRBV7-2 with TRBJ1-5, with TRBD1 matching 9 bases. Germline lookup yields CDR1 SGHTA and CDR2 FQGNSA. V trimming: 5 bases; J trimming: 7 bases; junction bases outside the gene matches: 9. The CDR3 is made up of 15 amino acids. CDR3 in amino acids: CASSTQDRGGQPQHF. The CDR3 coding sequence is TGTGCCAGCAGCACCCAGGACAGGGGAGGACAGCCCCAGCATTTT.

The V and J genes are TRBV11-3 and TRBJ2-1; TRBD1 agrees at 8 bases. V shed 0 bases and J 5 bases; nucleotides not matched to a gene: 9. The CDR3 has 17 amino acids. Germline CDR1 reads SGHNT; CDR2 reads YENEEA. The CDR3 coding sequence is TGTGCCAGCAGCTTAGATTTGGACAGGGACAAGGACAATGAGCAGTTCTTC. This encodes CASSLDLDRDKDNEQFF.

The rearrangement links TRBV2 to TRBJ2-7, with 10 bases aligning to TRBD2. With V trimmed by 7 bases and J by 3 bases, 6 bases remained unmatched. The germline V gene encodes CDR1 SNHLY and CDR2 FYNNEI. The CDR3 consists of 14 residues. This CDR3 is CASKTGTSVYEQYF. CDR3 nucleotides: TGTGCCAGCAAAACCGGGACTAGCGTCTACGAGCAGTACTTC.

The chain combines TRBV7-9 with TRBJ1-1; D call uncertain. The CDR3 consists of 15 residues. CDR1 is SEHNR and CDR2 is FQNEAQ in the germline V gene (reference sequence). V lost 1 base to trimming and J lost 4 bases, with 13 bases between them. The CDR3: CASSLGSTGFTEAFF. The CDR3 DNA is TGTGCCAGCAGCTTAGGTAGCACCGGATTCACTGAAGCTTTCTTT.

The chain uses TRBV2 and TRBJ1-1, with 9 bases fitting TRBD1. With 6 bases clipped from V and 10 bases from J, the junction kept 9 bases outside the gene matches. Germline V gene sequence: CDR1 SNHLY, CDR2 FYNNEI. There are 13 residues in the CDR3. As DNA, the CDR3 is TGTGCCAGCAGAGGACAGGGGCTAGGGGGAGCTTTCTTT. It translates to CASRGQGLGGAFF.

The chain employs TRBV7-9 and TRBJ2-3; 14 nucleotides align to TRBD2. The germline gives CDR1 SEHNR, CDR2 FQNEAQ (reference sequence). This CDR3 is built from 18 residues. V was pared by 0 bases and J by 5 bases, with 7 bases of the junction left unmatched. The CDR3 DNA reads TGTGCCAGCAGCTTAGCCAGACTAGCGGGGGGGCAAAGAGATACGCAGTATTTT. This translates into CASSLARLAGGQRDTQYF.

V gene TRBV10-3 combines with J gene TRBJ1-4; D may be TRBD1 (5 bases). Germline CDR1 reads ENHRY; CDR2 reads SYGVKD. V lost 7 bases, J lost 6 bases, and 6 bases lay in between. This CDR3 spans 11 amino acids. The CDR3 sequence is CAIIGDEKLFF. The CDR3 DNA sequence: TGTGCCATCATAGGGGATGAAAAACTGTTTTTT.

The chain combines TRBV5-1 with TRBJ1-1; D is unresolved. The V and J ends lost 0 bases and 0 bases respectively, with 9 bases between them. Germline V gene lookup returns CDR1 SGHRS and CDR2 YFSETQ. The CDR3 totals 15 residues. This CDR3 reads CASSLAGNLNTEAFF. The CDR3 nucleotides are TGCGCCAGCAGCTTGGCCGGGAACCTGAACACTGAAGCTTTCTTT. Full variable domain (rest looked up from reference TRBV5-1 and TRBJ1-1): KAGVTQTPRYLIKTRGQQVTLSCSPISGHRSVSWYQQTPGQGLQFLFEYFSETQRNKGNFPGRFSGRQFSNSRSEMNVSTLELGDSALYLCASSLAGNLNTEAFFGQGTRLTVV.